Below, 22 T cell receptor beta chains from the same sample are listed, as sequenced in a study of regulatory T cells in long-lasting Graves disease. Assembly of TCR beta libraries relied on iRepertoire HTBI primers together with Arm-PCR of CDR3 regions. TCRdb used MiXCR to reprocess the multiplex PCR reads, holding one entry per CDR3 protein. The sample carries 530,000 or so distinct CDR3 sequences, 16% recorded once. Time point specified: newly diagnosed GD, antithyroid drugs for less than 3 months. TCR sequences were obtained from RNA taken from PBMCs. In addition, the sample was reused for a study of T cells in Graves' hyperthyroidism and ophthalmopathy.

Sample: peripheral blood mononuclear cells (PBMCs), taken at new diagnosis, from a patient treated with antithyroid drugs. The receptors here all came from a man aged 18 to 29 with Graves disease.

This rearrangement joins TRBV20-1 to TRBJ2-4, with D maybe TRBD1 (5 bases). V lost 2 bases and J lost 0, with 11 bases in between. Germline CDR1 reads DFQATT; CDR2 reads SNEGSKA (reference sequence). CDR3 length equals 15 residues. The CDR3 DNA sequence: TGCAGTGCTAGATCAACAGGAATAGCCAAAAACATTCAGTACTTC. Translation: CSARSTGIAKNIQYF.

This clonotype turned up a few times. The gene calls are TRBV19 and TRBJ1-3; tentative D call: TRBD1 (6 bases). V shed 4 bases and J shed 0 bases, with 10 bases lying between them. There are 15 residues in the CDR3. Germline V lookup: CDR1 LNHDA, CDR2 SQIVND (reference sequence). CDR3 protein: CASSTSDSSGNTIYF. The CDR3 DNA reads TGTGCCAGTAGTACCTCGGACAGCTCTGGAAACACCATATATTTT.

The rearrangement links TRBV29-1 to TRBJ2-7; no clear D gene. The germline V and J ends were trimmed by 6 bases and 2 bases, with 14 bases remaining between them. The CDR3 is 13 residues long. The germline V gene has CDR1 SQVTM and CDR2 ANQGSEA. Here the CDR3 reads CSVVGPIAYEQYF. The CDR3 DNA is TGCAGCGTAGTTGGACCGATTGCCTACGAGCAGTACTTC.

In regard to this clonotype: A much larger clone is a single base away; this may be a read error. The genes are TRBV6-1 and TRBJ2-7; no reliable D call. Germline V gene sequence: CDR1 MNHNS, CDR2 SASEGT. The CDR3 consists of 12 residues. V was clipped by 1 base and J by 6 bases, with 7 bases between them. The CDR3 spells CASSEGPCEQYF. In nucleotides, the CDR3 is TGTGCCAGCAGTGAAGGTCCGTGCGAGCAGTACTTC.

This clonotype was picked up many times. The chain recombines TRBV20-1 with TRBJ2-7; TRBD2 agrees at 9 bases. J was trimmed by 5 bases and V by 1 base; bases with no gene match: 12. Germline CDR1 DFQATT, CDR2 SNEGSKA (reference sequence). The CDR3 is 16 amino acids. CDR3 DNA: TGCAGTGCTAGAGGGTGGGGGGTAGCGGGAGAACACGAGCAGTACTTC. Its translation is CSARGWGVAGEHEQYF.

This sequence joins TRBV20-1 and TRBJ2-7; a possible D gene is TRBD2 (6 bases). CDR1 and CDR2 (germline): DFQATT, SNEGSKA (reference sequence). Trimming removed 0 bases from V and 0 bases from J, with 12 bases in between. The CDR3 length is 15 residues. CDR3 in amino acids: CSARDLASHSYEQYF. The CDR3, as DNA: TGCAGTGCTAGAGACCTAGCGTCCCACTCCTACGAGCAGTACTTC.

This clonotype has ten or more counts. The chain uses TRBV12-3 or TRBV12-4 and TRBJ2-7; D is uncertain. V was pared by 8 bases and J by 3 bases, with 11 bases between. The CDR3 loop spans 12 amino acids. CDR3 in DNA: TGTGCCAGCGCCATCGTCCTCTACGAGCAGTACTTC. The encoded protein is CASAIVLYEQYF.

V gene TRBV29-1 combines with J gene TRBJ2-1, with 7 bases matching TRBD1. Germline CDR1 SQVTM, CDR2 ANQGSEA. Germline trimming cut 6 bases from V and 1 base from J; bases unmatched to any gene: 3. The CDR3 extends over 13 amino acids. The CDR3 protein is CSVSGGSYNEQFF. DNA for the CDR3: TGCAGCGTATCAGGGGGTTCCTACAATGAGCAGTTCTTC.

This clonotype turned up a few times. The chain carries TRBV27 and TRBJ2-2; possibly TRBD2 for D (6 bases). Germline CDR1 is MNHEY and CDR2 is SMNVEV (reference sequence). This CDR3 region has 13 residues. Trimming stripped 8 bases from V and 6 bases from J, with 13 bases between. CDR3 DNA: TGTGCCAGCGGACTATTGGTCTCCGGGGAGCTGTTTTTT. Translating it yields CASGLLVSGELFF.

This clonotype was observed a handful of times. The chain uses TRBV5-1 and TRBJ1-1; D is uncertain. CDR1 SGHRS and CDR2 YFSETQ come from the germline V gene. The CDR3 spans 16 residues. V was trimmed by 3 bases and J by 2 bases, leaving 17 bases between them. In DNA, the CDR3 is TGCGCCAGCAGCTCCAGTACGGGGAGCCTAAACACTGAAGCTTTCTTT. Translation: CASSSSTGSLNTEAFF. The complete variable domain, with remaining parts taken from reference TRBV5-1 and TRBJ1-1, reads KAGVTQTPRYLIKTRGQQVTLSCSPISGHRSVSWYQQTPGQGLQFLFEYFSETQRNKGNFPGRFSGRQFSNSRSEMNVSTLELGDSALYLCASSSSTGSLNTEAFFGQGTRLTVV.

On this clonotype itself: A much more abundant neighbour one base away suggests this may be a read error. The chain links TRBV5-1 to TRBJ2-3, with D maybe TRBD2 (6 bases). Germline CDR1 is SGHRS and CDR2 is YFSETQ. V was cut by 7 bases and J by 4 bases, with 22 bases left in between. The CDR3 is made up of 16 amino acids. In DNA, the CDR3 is TGCGCCAGCGGTTGGAGGGGCCTAGAAGTCCCAGATACGCAGTATTTT. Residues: CASGWRGLEVPDTQYF.

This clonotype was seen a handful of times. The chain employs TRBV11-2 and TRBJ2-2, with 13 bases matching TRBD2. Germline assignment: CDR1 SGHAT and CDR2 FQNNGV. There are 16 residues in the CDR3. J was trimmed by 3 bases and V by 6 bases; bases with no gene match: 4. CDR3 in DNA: TGTGCCAGCAGAGGACTAGCGGGGGCACACACCGGGGAGCTGTTTTTT. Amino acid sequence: CASRGLAGAHTGELFF.

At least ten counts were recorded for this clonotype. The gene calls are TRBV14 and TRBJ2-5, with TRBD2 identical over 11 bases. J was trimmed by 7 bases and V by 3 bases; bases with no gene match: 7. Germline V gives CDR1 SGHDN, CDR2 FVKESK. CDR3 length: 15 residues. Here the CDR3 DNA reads TGTGCCAGCAGCCACCTAGCGGGAGGCACGGGGACCCAGTACTTC. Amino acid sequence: CASSHLAGGTGTQYF.

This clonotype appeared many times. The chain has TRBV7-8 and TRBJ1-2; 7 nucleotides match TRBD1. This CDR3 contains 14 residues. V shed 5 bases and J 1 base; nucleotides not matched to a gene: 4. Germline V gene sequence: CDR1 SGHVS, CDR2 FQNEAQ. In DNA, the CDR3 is TGTGCCAGCAGCCTCAGGGGGAGTAACTATGGCTACACCTTC. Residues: CASSLRGSNYGYTF.

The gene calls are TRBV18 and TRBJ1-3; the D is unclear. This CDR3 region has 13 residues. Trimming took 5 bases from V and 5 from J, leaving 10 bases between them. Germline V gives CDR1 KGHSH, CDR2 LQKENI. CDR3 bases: TGTGCCAGCTCATACCCCCCGAGAAACACCATATATTTT. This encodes CASSYPPRNTIYF.

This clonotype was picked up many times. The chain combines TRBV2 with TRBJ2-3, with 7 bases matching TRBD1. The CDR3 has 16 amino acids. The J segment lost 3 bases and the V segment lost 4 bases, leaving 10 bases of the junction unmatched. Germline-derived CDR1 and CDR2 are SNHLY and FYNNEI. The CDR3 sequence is CASSGGGIMSTDTQYF. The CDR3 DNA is TGTGCCAGCAGTGGAGGGGGCATTATGTCGACAGATACGCAGTATTTT. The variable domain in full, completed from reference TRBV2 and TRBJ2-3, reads EPEVTQTPSHQVTQMGQEVILRCVPISNHLYFYWYRQILGQKVEFLVSFYNNEISEKSEIFDDQFSVERPDGSNFTLKIRSTKLEDSAMYFCASSGGGIMSTDTQYFGPGTRLTVL.

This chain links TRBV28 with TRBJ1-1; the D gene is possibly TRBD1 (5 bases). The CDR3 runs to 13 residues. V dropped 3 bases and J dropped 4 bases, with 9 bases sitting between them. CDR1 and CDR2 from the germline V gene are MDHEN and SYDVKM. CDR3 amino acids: CASSFFGGTEAFF. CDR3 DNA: TGTGCCAGCAGTTTTTTTGGGGGCACTGAAGCTTTCTTT.

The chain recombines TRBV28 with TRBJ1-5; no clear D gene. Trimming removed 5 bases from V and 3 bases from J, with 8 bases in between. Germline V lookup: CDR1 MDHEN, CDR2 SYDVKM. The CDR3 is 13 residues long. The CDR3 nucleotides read TGTGCCAGCAGTGGGCAGTTCAATCAGCCCCAGCATTTT. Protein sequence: CASSGQFNQPQHF.

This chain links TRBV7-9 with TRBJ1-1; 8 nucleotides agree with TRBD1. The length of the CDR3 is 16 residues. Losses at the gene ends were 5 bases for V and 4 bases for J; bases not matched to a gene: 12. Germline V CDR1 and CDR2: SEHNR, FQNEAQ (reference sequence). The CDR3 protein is CASSPRDRGSRTEAFF. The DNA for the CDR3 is TGTGCCAGCAGCCCTCGCGACAGGGGTTCGCGCACTGAAGCTTTCTTT.

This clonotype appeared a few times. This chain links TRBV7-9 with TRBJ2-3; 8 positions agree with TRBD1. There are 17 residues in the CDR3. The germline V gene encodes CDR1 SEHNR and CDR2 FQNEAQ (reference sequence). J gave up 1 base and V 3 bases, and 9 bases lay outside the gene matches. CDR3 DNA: TGTGCCAGCAGCTTGTGGTATGGGACAGGAGGCACAGATACGCAGTATTTT. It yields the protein CASSLWYGTGGTDTQYF.

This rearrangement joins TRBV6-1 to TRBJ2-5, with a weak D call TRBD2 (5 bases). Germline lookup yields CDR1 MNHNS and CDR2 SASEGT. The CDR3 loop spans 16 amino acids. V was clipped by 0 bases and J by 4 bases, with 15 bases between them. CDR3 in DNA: TGTGCCAGCAGTGAAGCGCTTTCGGGGATTGGAGAGACCCAGTACTTC. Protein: CASSEALSGIGETQYF.

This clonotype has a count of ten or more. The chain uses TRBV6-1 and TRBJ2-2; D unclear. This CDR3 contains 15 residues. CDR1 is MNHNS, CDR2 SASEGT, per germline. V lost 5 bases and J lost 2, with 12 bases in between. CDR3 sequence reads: CASSRRQTNTGELFF. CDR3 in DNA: TGTGCCAGCAGTCGTCGGCAAACAAACACCGGGGAGCTGTTTTTT.